This TCR beta chain stems from a study of CD4 T cells in relation to SARS-CoV-2 and coronaviruses. Study context: ViraFEST: approximately nine-day antigen culture of PBMCs, then TCR beta CDR3 sequencing.

This clone has only a few counts. Its target is unknown. The V gene lost 10 bases and the J gene lost 1 base, with 13 bases spanning the gap. Germline CDR1 reads KGHSH; CDR2 reads LQKENI. CDR3 size: 14 residues. Here immunoSEQ multiplex PCR was the method, and the copy in TCRdb shows in-frame clones only, minus some. This table holds more than 25,000 clones, approximately 80% found once. Before the COVID-19 pandemic, during about 2010-2018, CD4+ T cells were taken from unexposed donors. CD4+ T cells were isolated from the cells after less than 13 days of culture. PBMCs were plated at some 2 million per well in IL-2-containing medium.

The chain is built from TRBV18 and TRBJ2-2; no firm D call. This TCR derives from a human donor in good health. Sequencing was done on a sample of CD4+ T cells from PBMCs, cultured in vitro. The CDR3 bases are TGTGCCACCCCGGGCCCAGGGAACACCGGGGAGCTGTTTTTT. This encodes CATPGPGNTGELFF.